This is a list of T cell receptor beta chains from one sample in a study of tumor-infiltrating lymphocytes in primary liver carcinoma. Via MiXCR, TCRdb re-called the multiplex PCR reads, giving one row per CDR3 protein. In the table there are roughly 200,000 distinct CDR3 sequences, around four fifths of which are singletons. Sequencing was done on a sample of tumor tissue from primary liver carcinoma. The receptors derive from a man aged 40-55 years with primary liver carcinoma and hepatitis B virus infection. Each CDR3 is given with its conserved first and last residue.

TRBV7-9	TRBJ1-1	CTRSLGVETEAFF
TRBV6-1	TRBJ2-7	CASSGCTSVIF
TRBV10-3	TRBJ2-5	CAISATGLGESQLF
TRBV6-1	TRBJ2-1	CASSEAPSGRSINLQFF
TRBV5-4	TRBJ1-2	CAISTPGQGVFNYGYIF
TRBV5-1	TRBJ2-1	CVSSGGSGSVNEQFF
TRBV24-1	TRBJ2-2	CATSPIGANTGELFF
TRBV6-2/TRBV6-3	TRBJ2-7	CVSTYHTRGYEQYF
TRBV11-1	TRBJ2-1	CASSFQGPDNEQFF
TRBV29-1	TRBJ2-1	CSGQGPAGVSEQFF
TRBV6-5	TRBJ1-2	CASRVGVNYGYIF